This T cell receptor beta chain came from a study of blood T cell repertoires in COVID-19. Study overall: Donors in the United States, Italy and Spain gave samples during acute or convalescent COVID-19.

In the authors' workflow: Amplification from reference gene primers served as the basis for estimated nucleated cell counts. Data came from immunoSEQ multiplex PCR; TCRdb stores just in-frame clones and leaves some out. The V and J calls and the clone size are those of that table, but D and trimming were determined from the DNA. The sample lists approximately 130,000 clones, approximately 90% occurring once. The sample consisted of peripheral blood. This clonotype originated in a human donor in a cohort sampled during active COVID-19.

The CDR3 DNA reads TGTGCCAGCAGTGACAGGGGGGCTTTCTTT. Translating it yields CASSDRGAFF. J is TRBJ1-1 and V is TRBV6-1; 7 positions agree with TRBD1. Germline assignment: CDR1 MNHNS and CDR2 SASEGT. With 3 bases clipped from V and 11 bases from J, the junction kept 0 bases outside the gene matches. This CDR3 spans 10 amino acids.